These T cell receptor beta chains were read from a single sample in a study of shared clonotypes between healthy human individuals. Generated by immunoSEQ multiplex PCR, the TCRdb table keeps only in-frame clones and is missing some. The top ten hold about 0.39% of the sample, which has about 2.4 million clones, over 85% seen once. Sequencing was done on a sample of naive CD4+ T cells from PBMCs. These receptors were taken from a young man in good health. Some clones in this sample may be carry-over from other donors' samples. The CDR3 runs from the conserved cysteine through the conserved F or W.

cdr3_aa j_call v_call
CASNRGGIGQPQHF TRBJ1-5 TRBV19
CASQPGQGAGYTF TRBJ1-2 TRBV28
CASSLSGSRYEQYF TRBJ2-7 TRBV5-1
CASSLEVSGANVLTF TRBJ2-6 TRBV5-1
CAISEQEGVNEQFF TRBJ2-1 TRBV10-3
CASRAQGINTEAFF TRBJ1-1 TRBV27
CASSAYPGAPSYEQYF TRBJ2-7 TRBV18
CASSPGSTYEQYF TRBJ2-7 TRBV6-5
CASSRDLAGSTDTQYF TRBJ2-3 TRBV19
CASSLTGDQYEQYF TRBJ2-7 TRBV7-9
CAWSVGTSGNTIYF TRBJ1-3 TRBV30
CASRVRAEEETQYF TRBJ2-5 TRBV5-4
CASSARESRSYEQYF TRBJ2-7 TRBV6-1
CASSAIPGELFF TRBJ2-2 TRBV7-2
CASSLWGRVGSYNSPLHF TRBJ1-6 TRBV28
CSVPGGDTQYF TRBJ2-3 TRBV29-1
CASSLGPSGYTF TRBJ1-2 TRBV5-6
CASIVGGADEKLFF TRBJ1-4 TRBV27
CASSPQLGGTDTQYF TRBJ2-3 TRBV9
CASSVEVAGPGELFF TRBJ2-2 TRBV9
CASRKTGTGSETQYF TRBJ2-5 TRBV4-1
CASSQGDRSRRETQYF TRBJ2-5 TRBV14
CAISHAKYEQYF TRBJ2-7 TRBV10-3
CASSQGIDRPLNEKLFF TRBJ1-4 TRBV4-3
CASSLKEAFF TRBJ1-1 TRBV18
CASSPLIGNNSPLHF TRBJ1-6 TRBV5-1
CASSLSVQTETQYF TRBJ2-5 TRBV7-2
CASSYRNSPLHF TRBJ1-6 TRBV5-1
CASSLSGTGSFSRNEKLFF TRBJ1-4 TRBV5-1
CASSEDRTGGPQPQHF TRBJ1-5 TRBV6-1
CASSEDRVVTEAFF TRBJ1-1 TRBV2
CASSTNYNEQFF TRBJ2-1 TRBV28
CASSLAGTWQETQYF TRBJ2-5 TRBV27
CASFEGARDTQYF TRBJ2-3 TRBV7-9
CASSSQTDQFF TRBJ2-1 TRBV7-9
CASSPLNSGDTQYF TRBJ2-3 TRBV18
CASSQDRDYEQYF . TRBV7-6
CASSPDLQATGTEAFF TRBJ1-1 TRBV5-1
CASSLIGNEKLFF TRBJ1-4 TRBV5-1
CASSPYGTDTQYF TRBJ2-3 TRBV27
CASQQANYGYTF TRBJ1-2 TRBV10-2
CAWRAGRGGYTF TRBJ1-2 TRBV30
CASSPPRDRGSSYEQYF TRBJ2-7 TRBV5-4
CAIKLAGEVLGEQFF TRBJ2-1 TRBV10-3
CASSLLGPPGEQFF TRBJ2-1 TRBV4-2
CASSSHSGSRLYNEQFF TRBJ2-1 TRBV5-4
CASSGLWTGSSGSIDTQYF TRBJ2-3 TRBV28
CASSNRVQSAEAFF TRBJ1-1 TRBV4-1
CSVGGRKAGELFF TRBJ2-2 TRBV29-1
CASSLGLMQTEAFF TRBJ1-1 TRBV18
CASSQGNEQFF TRBJ2-1 TRBV4-1